The rows below give T cell receptor beta chains drawn from one sample of a study of Graves' ophthalmopathy and Graves' hyperthyroidism. TCRdb redid the calling of the multiplex PCR reads with MiXCR, one entry per CDR3 protein. The sample yields hundreds of thousands of distinct CDR3 sequences, over 20% seen once. Input material: peripheral blood. Receptors were obtained from a woman aged 18-29 years with stable Graves' hyperthyroidism. Some clones in this sample may be carry-over from other donors' samples. Both conserved end residues are part of each CDR3. The D gene is left open where the match is weak. Size tells how often a clone was seen (once, few, many) or the class of an expanded clone, and some rows leave it out.

few,TRBV6-1,TRBD2,TRBJ2-5,TGTGCCAGCCGGAACCCCGGACTAGCCGAGACCCAGTACTTC,CASRNPGLAETQYF
few,TRBV9,-,TRBJ2-5,TGTGCCAGCAGCGTAGATCGGGGGCCTGAGACCCAGTACTTC,CASSVDRGPETQYF
-,TRBV29-1,-,TRBJ2-4,TGCAGCGCTGGGGAACAGTGGGAAAACATTCAGTACTTC,CSAGEQWENIQYF
once,TRBV6-1,-,TRBJ2-7,TGTGCCAGCAGTGAACATAACGAGCAGTACTTC,CASSEHNEQYF
-,TRBV27,-,TRBJ2-2,TGTGCCAGCAGTTTATCCCATAACACCGGGGAGCTGTTTTTT,CASSLSHNTGELFF
-,TRBV6-1,-,TRBJ2-7,TGTGCCAGCCGGAGGGGAGGGGGTCCGTCCTACGAGCAGTACTTC,CASRRGGGPSYEQYF
many,TRBV12-3/TRBV12-4,-,TRBJ2-7,TGTGCCAGCACCATCGCGACAGAGACTTACGAGCAGTACTTC,CASTIATETYEQYF
many,TRBV12-3/TRBV12-4,TRBD2,TRBJ2-7,TGTGCCAGCAGCCCCGGGACTAGCGGCGAAGCCAACAGCTACGAGCAGTACTTC,CASSPGTSGEANSYEQYF
many,TRBV3-1,-,TRBJ2-5,TGTGCCAGCAGCCGTGAGACAGTCGAGTCGGAGACCCAGTACTTC,CASSRETVESETQYF
many,TRBV12-5,TRBD2,TRBJ2-5,TGTGCTAGTGGCCTTAACGGACTAGCGGGAGGGCCCATACCAGAGACCCAGTACTTC,CASGLNGLAGGPIPETQYF
-,TRBV6-1,-,TRBJ1-1,TGTGCCAGCACGCAGGGCGGTCAGGACACTGAAGCTTTCTTT,CASTQGGQDTEAFF
many,TRBV27,-,TRBJ1-2,TGTGCCAGCAGTTTATCGGGGAGGTTCGGCTACACCTTC,CASSLSGRFGYTF
few,TRBV4-2,-,TRBJ1-2,TGTGCCAGCAGCCAAGACATCGGTAACTATGGCTACACCTTC,CASSQDIGNYGYTF
many,TRBV2,TRBD2,TRBJ2-5,TGTGCCAGCGGGGCTAGCGGGGGGGGAGAGACCCAGTACTTC,CASGASGGGETQYF
-,TRBV29-1,TRBD1,TRBJ2-7,TGCAGCGTCTCACAGGGGGTTAGCTCCTACGAGCAGTACTTC,CSVSQGVSSYEQYF
-,TRBV11-2,-,TRBJ2-5,TGTGCCAGCAGCGGTCGAGCGGCTCTCCAAGAGACCCAGTACTTC,CASSGRAALQETQYF
many,TRBV6-1,-,TRBJ1-2,TGTGCCAGCAGTGAGGTTTCTGGGTCCGACGGAGACTATGGCTACACCTTC,CASSEVSGSDGDYGYTF
many,TRBV7-6,TRBD2,TRBJ2-5,TGTGCCAGCAGCTTCACTAGCGGGCAAAAAGAGACCCAGTACTTC,CASSFTSGQKETQYF
many,TRBV20-1,TRBD1,TRBJ1-2,TGCAGTGCTGTAAGGGGACAGAGCTATGGCTACACCTTC,CSAVRGQSYGYTF
few,TRBV11-2,-,TRBJ1-3,TGTGCCAGCAGCTCTCTATCTGGGGGCTCTGGAAACACCATATATTTT,CASSSLSGGSGNTIYF
many,TRBV25-1,TRBD1,TRBJ1-2,TGTGCCAGCAGTGACCAGGGGGCTATAAACTATGGCTACACCTTC,CASSDQGAINYGYTF
-,TRBV6-1,-,TRBJ1-1,TGTGCCAGCAGAGCCGATAACAGGGAGTGGAACACTGAAGCTTTCTTT,CASRADNREWNTEAFF
-,TRBV5-6,TRBD1,TRBJ2-5,TGTGCCAGCAGCCCCCAGTGGCGGACAGGGGCTGGAGAGACCCAGTACTTC,CASSPQWRTGAGETQYF
-,TRBV20-1,TRBD1,TRBJ2-7,TGCAGTGCTAGAGGTTACGCCGATGGGACAGGGGGGTCCTACGAGCAGTACTTC,CSARGYADGTGGSYEQYF
many,TRBV5-6,-,TRBJ1-2,TGTGCCAGCAGCTTCTTGGGGGAAGACTATGGCTACACCTTC,CASSFLGEDYGYTF
-,TRBV5-1,TRBD1,TRBJ1-5,TGCGCCAGCAGCTTGCGACCTCCGGGCGGGACAGCAAATCAGCCCCAGCATTTT,CASSLRPPGGTANQPQHF
many,TRBV11-2,TRBD1,TRBJ2-7,TGTGCCAGCAGCCTCGACAGGGTCTACGACTACGAGCAGTACTTC,CASSLDRVYDYEQYF
few,TRBV10-3,TRBD1,TRBJ1-6,TGTGCCATCAGTGACAGGGGGTATTCACCCCTCCACTTT,CAISDRGYSPLHF
few,TRBV2,-,TRBJ1-6,TGTGCCAGCAGTGGTCAGGGAGCCTATAATTCACCCCTCCACTTT,CASSGQGAYNSPLHF
many,TRBV10-3,-,TRBJ1-5,TGTGCCATCAGTGCTGATAGGGGTGCGTATCAGCCCCAGCATTTT,CAISADRGAYQPQHF
-,TRBV19,-,TRBJ2-7,TGTGCCAGTAGTACCAGGACCTTCTACGAGCAGTACTTC,CASSTRTFYEQYF
many,TRBV4-1,TRBD1,TRBJ2-5,TGCGCCAGCAGCCAGGACCAGGGGGTAGAGACCCAGTACTTC,CASSQDQGVETQYF
many,TRBV20-1,TRBD1,TRBJ1-6,TGCAGTGCTAGACCCCGGGACAGGTCACCCCTCCACTTT,CSARPRDRSPLHF
many,TRBV12-3/TRBV12-4,-,TRBJ1-1,TGTGCCAGCAGTTTTGGGTCAGGGAAGAACACTGAAGCTTTCTTT,CASSFGSGKNTEAFF
-,TRBV12-3/TRBV12-4,-,TRBJ1-1,TGTGCCAGCAGTTTAACCCCCCGGGGACTGAACACTGAAGCTTTCTTT,CASSLTPRGLNTEAFF
many,TRBV11-1,-,TRBJ2-7,TGTGCCAGCAGCCCGCAAACAGGGAAAGTCGAGCAGTACTTC,CASSPQTGKVEQYF
many,TRBV5-1,TRBD1,TRBJ1-1,TGCGCCAGCAGCTTGGGACAGGGAACCCCAGCTTTCTTT,CASSLGQGTPAFF
many,TRBV12-3/TRBV12-4,-,TRBJ1-2,TGTGCCAGCAGTTTGCGTACCGACAGGTACTATGGCTACACCTTC,CASSLRTDRYYGYTF
-,TRBV30,-,TRBJ2-6,TGTGCCTGGAGCGCAGACCCCTCTGGGGCCAACGTCCTGACTTTC,CAWSADPSGANVLTF
many,TRBV27,TRBD1,TRBJ1-6,TGTGCCAGCAGTCCCAGACTCGACAGGGGGCAGGATTCACCCCTCCACTTT,CASSPRLDRGQDSPLHF
many,TRBV12-3/TRBV12-4,-,TRBJ1-3,TGTGCCAGCAGTTTTTCCTCTGGAAACACCATATATTTT,CASSFSSGNTIYF